These T cell receptor beta chains were read from a single sample in a study of T-cell memory formation after mild COVID-19. TCRdb fed the 5' RACE reads into MiXCR, producing one record per CDR3 protein. Here the sample spans some 300,000 distinct CDR3 sequences, 20% to 25% being singletons. Sequencing used PBMCs or a T cell subset sorted from them (not recorded which). The origin of the receptors is a man between 18 and 35 years old who had mild COVID-19 (a few samples of this study predate the infection). Cell type and time point are not known. The CDR3 runs from the conserved cysteine through the conserved F or W. D genes are given only for firm matches. The size entry is marked missing in some rows and otherwise reads once, few, many or a size class.

abundance	v_gene	j_gene	d_gene	CDR3nt	CDR3aa
few	TRBV5-1	TRBJ2-7	TRBD1	TGCGCCAGCAGCTGGGGACAGGGGGGGCAGTACTTC	CASSWGQGGQYF
NA	TRBV5-1	TRBJ2-7	TRBD1	TGCGCCAGCAGAGGACAGGTGGGATACGAGCAGTACTTC	CASRGQVGYEQYF
few	TRBV4-1	TRBJ2-1	TRBD2	TGCGCCAGCAGCCGGAATAGCGGGGGGTTCTACAATGAGCAGTTCTTC	CASSRNSGGFYNEQFF
few	TRBV6-5	TRBJ2-5	TRBD2	TGTGCCAGCAGCAGAGGACTAGCGGGGCCCGCACAAGAGACCCAGTACTTC	CASSRGLAGPAQETQYF
NA	TRBV4-2	TRBJ2-5	TRBD2	TGTGCCAGCAGCCGAGGGACTAGCGGGGCGTACCAAGAGACCCAGTACTTC	CASSRGTSGAYQETQYF
NA	TRBV19	TRBJ2-1	NA	TGTGCCAGTAGTCCAGTTTGGGGAAGTGAGCAGTTCTTC	CASSPVWGSEQFF
NA	TRBV27	TRBJ1-1	NA	TGTGCCAGCAGTCCCCCGGCGGCTGAAGCTTTCTTT	CASSPPAAEAFF
NA	TRBV12-3/TRBV12-4	TRBJ2-1	NA	TGTGCCAGCAGTGGGGCTGAGCAGTTCTTC	CASSGAEQFF
NA	TRBV11-2	TRBJ2-1	NA	TGTGCCAGCAGCTTTACCGGGGTGAATGAGCAGTTCTTC	CASSFTGVNEQFF
few	TRBV7-2	TRBJ1-3	TRBD1	TGTGCCAGCAGCTTAGGGGTAGGGGACAGGGTGGCCCCCTCTGGAAACACCATATATTTT	CASSLGVGDRVAPSGNTIYF
few	TRBV7-6	TRBJ2-7	NA	TGTGCCAGCAGCTGGCGTAGCGGCCCTTTTGACGAGCAGTACTTC	CASSWRSGPFDEQYF
NA	TRBV25-1	TRBJ2-5	TRBD2	TGTGCCAGCAGTGAGGGGGGGTCCTTACGGACCCAGTACTTC	CASSEGGSLRTQYF
NA	TRBV7-9	TRBJ2-5	NA	TGTGCCAGCAGCTTAGAAGGGTACGAGACCCAGTACTTC	CASSLEGYETQYF
NA	TRBV20-1	TRBJ1-5	TRBD1	TGCAGTGCTAAACAGGGGAGCAATCAGCCCCAGCATTTT	CSAKQGSNQPQHF
few	TRBV20-1	TRBJ2-5	TRBD2	TGCAGTGCCTCCAGACTAGCGGGGGCGGGAGAGACCCAGTACTTC	CSASRLAGAGETQYF
NA	TRBV3-1	TRBJ1-4	NA	TGTGCCAGCAGCCAAGAGGCGGCGGGGGCCTATGAAAAACTGTTTTTT	CASSQEAAGAYEKLFF
NA	TRBV7-6	TRBJ2-1	NA	TGTGCCAGCAGCTTAGTTGTATCCGTCCTTAGGGGCGTAAATGAGCAGTTCTTC	CASSLVVSVLRGVNEQFF
NA	TRBV7-9	TRBJ2-3	TRBD1	TGTGCCAGCAGCCCGACCCGGGACAGGGTCGACGCAGATACGCAGTATTTT	CASSPTRDRVDADTQYF
NA	TRBV7-2	TRBJ2-2	NA	TGTGCCAGCAGAGTACTCGGGGGCACCGGGGAGCTGTTTTTT	CASRVLGGTGELFF
NA	TRBV9	TRBJ2-3	TRBD2	TGTGCCAGCAGCGTAGGAGCGGGGGACTCCACAGATACGCAGTATTTT	CASSVGAGDSTDTQYF
NA	TRBV12-3/TRBV12-4	TRBJ2-2	TRBD1	TGTGCCAGCAGTTCGAGCCGGGACAGGGCCGGGGAGCTGTTTTTT	CASSSSRDRAGELFF
NA	TRBV7-2	TRBJ2-3	NA	TGTGCCAGCAGCTTAGAACAAGAGGATACGCAGTATTTT	CASSLEQEDTQYF
few	TRBV6-1	TRBJ1-3	NA	TGTGCCACCCCTTCCGCAGTTGGCACCATATATTTT	CATPSAVGTIYF
few	TRBV20-1	TRBJ2-7	TRBD2	TGCAGTGCCGGGACTAGCTGGGCCTCCTACGAGCAGTACTTC	CSAGTSWASYEQYF
few	TRBV7-6	TRBJ1-5	NA	TGTGCCAGCAGCTTATACGAGTATAGCAATCAGCCCCAGCATTTT	CASSLYEYSNQPQHF
NA	TRBV12-3/TRBV12-4	TRBJ1-5	TRBD1	TGTGCCAGCAGCTCTTTCCGGGACAGCTTACAGCCCCAGCATTTT	CASSSFRDSLQPQHF
NA	TRBV3-1	TRBJ2-3	NA	TGTGCCAGCAGCCAAGACAGAAAGATGGATACGCAGTATTTT	CASSQDRKMDTQYF
few	TRBV12-3/TRBV12-4	TRBJ2-7	NA	TGTGCCAGCAGTTGGGGCGCCTACGAGCAGTACTTC	CASSWGAYEQYF
NA	TRBV7-6	TRBJ2-1	NA	TGTGCCAGCAGCGAATCCTACAATGAGCAGTTCTTC	CASSESYNEQFF
few	TRBV6-2/TRBV6-3	TRBJ2-7	NA	TGTGCCAGCAGTCGACTAGGCTACGAGCAGTACTTC	CASSRLGYEQYF
NA	TRBV27	TRBJ1-1	NA	TGTGCCAGCAGCGGCAGGGTGACTGAAGCTTTCTTT	CASSGRVTEAFF